These T cell receptor beta chains were read from a single sample in a study of T cell responses to AZD1222 COVID-19 vaccine. TCRdb's table, derived via immunoSEQ multiplex PCR, lists solely in-frame clones and lacks some. The data hold 150,000 to 200,000 clones, with around 90% observed a single time. The sequenced sample was peripheral blood, obtained 28 days after the second AZD1222 dose. These receptors originate from an adult who received the AZD1222 COVID-19 vaccine. Each CDR3 is given with its conserved first and last residue. A D gene is named only where the DNA matches it firmly. Expanded clones are given a class, and other clones once, few, many or no size at all.

V	J	size	D	DNA	CDR3
TRBV19	TRBJ1-1	.	.	TGTGCCAGTAGGGACCCCATGAACACTGAAGCTTTCTTT	CASRDPMNTEAFF
TRBV30	TRBJ2-7	.	TRBD2	TGTGCCTGGAGTGTGACTAGCGGGAGTCGCGAGCAGTACTTC	CAWSVTSGSREQYF
TRBV1	TRBJ1-2	.	.	TGCACCAGCAGCCAAGAAGGGGCGGCGAGACAGGGCCACGACTATGGCTACACCTTC	CTSSQEGAARQGHDYGYTF
TRBV14	TRBJ2-1	.	TRBD2	TGTGCCAGCAGCCAAGGATGGATCCTCACTAGCGGTGACAATGAGCAGTTCTTC	CASSQGWILTSGDNEQFF
TRBV28	TRBJ1-4	.	.	TGTGCCAGCAGTGGACCGGGGGAAAAACTGTTTTTT	CASSGPGEKLFF
TRBV7-6	TRBJ1-3	once	.	TGTGCCAGCAGCCTCGACCGGTCCTCTGGAAACACCATATATTTT	CASSLDRSSGNTIYF
TRBV30	TRBJ2-1	.	TRBD2	TGTGCCTGGAGTGTACTCCTAGCGGGCCACCATAATGAGCAGTTCTTC	CAWSVLLAGHHNEQFF
TRBV11-3	TRBJ2-1	.	.	TGTGCCAGCAGCTTAATATCACAAGGGGAGCAGTTCTTC	CASSLISQGEQFF
TRBV15	TRBJ1-3	.	TRBD1	TGTGCCACCAGCAGAGGGGGACAGGCCTATGGAAACACCATATATTTT	CATSRGGQAYGNTIYF
TRBV4-3	TRBJ2-7	.	.	TGCGCCAGCAGCCAAGAAATTGGCAGTGGGGGTCGGGAGCAGTACTTC	CASSQEIGSGGREQYF
TRBV5-1	TRBJ1-1	.	.	TGCGCCAGCAGCTGGGGTGGTGAGGGCACTGAAGCTTTCTTT	CASSWGGEGTEAFF
TRBV12-3/TRBV12-4	TRBJ1-2	.	.	TGTGCCAGCAGTTTAGGGCAGAGCTATGGCTACACCTTC	CASSLGQSYGYTF
TRBV7-2	TRBJ1-5	.	.	TGTGCCAGCAGCTTGAGGGGAGGTCAGCCCCAGCATTTT	CASSLRGGQPQHF
TRBV14	TRBJ2-7	.	TRBD1	TGTGCCAGCAGCCAAGGGGGGACAGGGGCCCAGTACTTC	CASSQGGTGAQYF
TRBV7-9	TRBJ1-1	.	.	TGTGCCAGCAGGTTCGGGGCGAACACTGAAGCTTTCTTT	CASRFGANTEAFF
TRBV5-1	TRBJ2-3	.	TRBD1	TGCGCCAGCAGCTTGGAGGGACAGGGAACAGATACGCAGTATTTT	CASSLEGQGTDTQYF
TRBV29-1	TRBJ2-1	.	TRBD1	TGCAGCGTCGAGGGGACAGCTAGCTCCTACAATGAGCAGTTCTTC	CSVEGTASSYNEQFF
TRBV2	TRBJ2-7	.	TRBD1	TGTGCCAGCAGTCGACAGGGCCTCTCCTACGAGCAGTACTTC	CASSRQGLSYEQYF
TRBV7-2	TRBJ1-1	.	.	TGTGCCAGCAGCTTACGAACGGTGAACACTGAAGCTTTCTTT	CASSLRTVNTEAFF
TRBV18	TRBJ1-2	few	.	TGTGCCAGCTCACCTACCGCCGGACAGATTGGCTACACCTTC	CASSPTAGQIGYTF
TRBV12-1	TRBJ2-7	.	.	TGTGCCAGCAGCCTCCGGGGGCACCCGGGAACCTACGAGCAGTACTTC	CASSLRGHPGTYEQYF
TRBV12-5	TRBJ1-2	.	TRBD1	TGTGCTAGTGGTACCCGGGACAGGGTCTATGGCTACACCTTC	CASGTRDRVYGYTF
TRBV14	TRBJ1-6	.	TRBD1	TGTGCCAGCAGCTGGAGGGACAGCTGGAATTCACCCCTCCACTTT	CASSWRDSWNSPLHF